Presented here are 25 T cell receptor beta chains from one specimen sequenced in a study of human T cells and chemical hapten exposure. Time point in this sample: pre-sensitization, week 0. Treatment meaning: therapeutic diphenylcyclopropenone sensitization with weekly scalp DPC. TCRdb used MiXCR to reprocess the RACE reads, holding one entry per CDR3 protein. The data show about 290,000 distinct CDR3 sequences, almost 8% seen once. Here the sequenced sample was whole blood, taken in connection with sensitization to the hapten diphenylcyclopropenone (DPC). All receptors come from a young man with alopecia areata. Some clones in this sample may be carry-over from other donors' samples.

This clonotype was seen many times. This chain joins TRBV20-1 and TRBJ1-1; no firm D call. V lost 3 bases and J lost 5, with 16 bases in between. The CDR3 spans 14 residues. CDR1 is DFQATT, CDR2 SNEGSKA, per germline (reference sequence). CDR3 nucleotide sequence: TGCAGTGCTAGGTCTGGGAAGGGTATAACTGAAGCTTTCTTT. Translating it yields CSARSGKGITEAFF.

There are a few counts of this clonotype. The rearrangement uses TRBV3-1 and TRBJ1-2; tentative D call: TRBD1 (6 bases). There are 14 residues in the CDR3. V was cut by 4 bases and J by 3 bases, with 12 bases left in between. Germline V gene lookup returns CDR1 LGHDT and CDR2 YNNKEL (reference sequence). The CDR3 is CASSRQTGDYGYTF. The CDR3 coding sequence is TGTGCCAGCAGCCGACAGACAGGAGACTATGGCTACACCTTC.

The V call is TRBV6-4, the J call TRBJ2-3, with D perhaps TRBD1 or TRBD2 (5 bases each). The germline gives CDR1 MRHNA, CDR2 SNTAGT. Trimming removed 2 bases at V and 6 bases at J, with 15 bases between. The CDR3 sequence is 15 residues long. The CDR3 coding sequence is TGTGCCAGCAGTGACGGTTTAGAGGGGTCGGATACGCAGTATTTT. This encodes CASSDGLEGSDTQYF.

V is TRBV5-1 and J is TRBJ1-4, with D possibly TRBD1 on 6 matching bases. CDR3 length: 14 amino acids. The V end lost 4 bases, the J end lost 3 bases, and 10 bases lay between the germline ends. CDR1 SGHRS and CDR2 YFSETQ come from the germline V gene. Here the CDR3 reads CASSPDSPNEKLFF. Here the CDR3 DNA reads TGCGCCAGCAGCCCGGACAGCCCTAATGAAAAACTGTTTTTT.

The chain has TRBV7-8 and TRBJ1-1; no clear D. Trimming stripped 7 bases from V and 0 bases from J, with 15 bases between. Germline loops: CDR1 SGHVS, CDR2 FQNEAQ. CDR3 length: 15 residues. The CDR3 coding sequence is TGTGCCAGCACGGGAAACAGACTCATGAACACTGAAGCTTTCTTT. It specifies CASTGNRLMNTEAFF.

This clonotype was picked up many times. The chain couples TRBV4-1 to TRBJ1-2, with D hard to call. V was shortened by 5 bases and J by 4 bases, with 17 bases between the two germline ends. This CDR3 is 15 amino acids long. Germline V gene data show CDR1 as MGHRA and CDR2 as YSYEKL. CDR3 protein: CASSVSYYEPYGYTF. The CDR3 region has the DNA TGCGCCAGCAGCGTTAGTTATTACGAGCCCTATGGCTACACCTTC.

This clonotype was found a few times. The V and J genes are TRBV7-3 and TRBJ1-1; D is unresolved. Trimming removed 2 bases at V and 2 bases at J, with 12 bases between. Germline V gene data show CDR1 as SGHTA and CDR2 as FQGTGA. The CDR3 runs to 15 residues. The DNA for the CDR3 is TGTGCCAGCAGCTTAGACCCTCAGGCTAACACTGAAGCTTTCTTT. This sequence encodes CASSLDPQANTEAFF.

The chain uses TRBV28 and TRBJ2-7, with D perhaps matching TRBD1 or TRBD2 (5 bases each). V lost 5 bases and J 5 bases, leaving 16 bases between the germline ends. CDR3 length: 14 residues. The germline gives CDR1 MDHEN, CDR2 SYDVKM. CDR3 nucleotide sequence: TGTGCCAGCAGTCTCCTGGGGGTTGCGGACGAGCAGTACTTC. This gives the protein CASSLLGVADEQYF.

This clonotype was counted only a few times. The rearrangement joins TRBV28 to TRBJ1-2; D uncertain. Germline V gives CDR1 MDHEN, CDR2 SYDVKM. Trimming cost V 7 bases and J 2 bases, with 11 bases left between them. This CDR3 has 13 residues. CDR3 sequence: CASTSTQNYGYTF. For the CDR3, the DNA is TGTGCCAGCACCTCGACACAGAACTATGGCTACACCTTC.

The table lists this clonotype with many counts. The J gene is TRBJ1-4, the V gene TRBV29-1, with TRBD1 matching over 9 bases. Germline CDR1 is SQVTM and CDR2 is ANQGSEA. The CDR3 totals 11 residues. J was trimmed by 12 bases and V by 6 bases; bases with no gene match: 5. The CDR3 here is CSVSRDRELFF. The CDR3 DNA is TGCAGCGTGTCCCGGGACAGGGAACTGTTTTTT.

This clonotype was picked up many times. The rearrangement joins TRBV3-1 to TRBJ2-7; TRBD1 matches 7 bases. With V trimmed by 0 bases and J by 3 bases, 5 bases remained unmatched. The germline gives CDR1 LGHDT, CDR2 YNNKEL (reference sequence). The CDR3 sequence is 15 residues long. The CDR3 loop is CASSQDSYRGYEQYF. The CDR3 coding sequence is TGTGCCAGCAGCCAAGATTCATACAGGGGCTACGAGCAGTACTTC.

This clonotype was counted a few times. V and J are TRBV7-2 and TRBJ1-6; unclear D gene. The CDR3 is 16 amino acids. Deletions cut 6 bases from V and 1 base from J, with 13 bases between. Germline V gene data show CDR1 as SGHTA and CDR2 as FQGNSA. The CDR3 DNA reads as TGTGCCAGCAGGGGCCCCGCGGGTTCCTATAATTCACCCCTCCACTTT. Encoded protein: CASRGPAGSYNSPLHF.

This clonotype came up a few times. The chain couples TRBV4-3 to TRBJ1-6; D is unclear. Trimming left V 3 bases short and J 13 bases short, with 7 bases between. The germline V gene has CDR1 LGHNA and CDR2 YSLEER. The CDR3 has 11 amino acids. The CDR3 here is CASSHSGPLHF. In DNA form, the CDR3 reads TGCGCCAGCAGCCATTCAGGTCCCCTCCACTTT.

The DNA for the CDR3 is TGTGCCAGCAGTCCCGGGACAGCGATCAATCAGCCCCAGCATTTT. It specifies CASSPGTAINQPQHF. V is TRBV6-2 or TRBV6-3 and J is TRBJ1-5, with 7 bases identical to TRBD1. From germline, CDR1 is MNHEY and CDR2 SVGEGT. With 5 bases clipped from V and 3 bases from J, the junction kept 7 bases outside the gene matches. This CDR3 has 15 amino acids.

The CDR3 sequence is CASSQETRQEHYNEQFF. Written as DNA, the CDR3 is TGCGCCAGCAGCCAGGAGACTCGACAGGAACATTACAATGAGCAGTTCTTC. The chain carries TRBV4-3 and TRBJ2-1; D is possibly TRBD1 (6 bases). This CDR3 spans 17 amino acids. Germline values: CDR1 LGHNA, CDR2 YSLEER. Deletions cut 3 bases from V and 4 bases from J, with 19 bases between.

J is TRBJ1-6 and V is TRBV3-1; D remains unclear. CDR3 length: 13 residues. Germline values: CDR1 LGHDT, CDR2 YNNKEL (reference sequence). V was cut by 1 base and J by 7 bases, with 5 bases left in between. Here the CDR3 DNA reads TGTGCCAGCAGCCAAGTTTTAAATTCACCCCTCCACTTT. This sequence encodes CASSQVLNSPLHF. The variable domain in full, with the rest retrieved from reference TRBV3-1 and TRBJ1-6, is DTAVSQTPKYLVTQMGNDKSIKCEQNLGHDTMYWYKQDSKKFLKIMFSYNNKELIINETVPNRFSPKSPDKAHLNLHINSLELGDSAVYFCASSQVLNSPLHFGNGTRLTVT.

This chain joins TRBV29-1 and TRBJ1-1, with D unclear. The germline V gene has CDR1 SQVTM and CDR2 ANQGSEA. The ends were cut back, 4 bases at V and 0 bases at J, with 6 bases in the middle. The CDR3 extends over 12 amino acids. CDR3 coding DNA: TGCAGCGTTGGGCCGGTGAACACTGAAGCTTTCTTT. Its translation: CSVGPVNTEAFF.

This clonotype was detected a few times. This chain links TRBV6-2 or TRBV6-3 with TRBJ2-7; tentatively, D is TRBD2 (6 bases). The V gene lost 5 bases and the J gene lost 3 bases, with 17 bases spanning the gap. The V gene's germline CDR1 is MNHEY and CDR2 SVGEGT. The CDR3 is 15 amino acids. CDR3 DNA sequence: TGTGCCAGCAGTCACCCGTCCCGGGGGAGCTACGAGCAGTACTTC. It is translated as CASSHPSRGSYEQYF.

This clonotype was seen many times. The V gene is TRBV7-2, the J gene TRBJ2-7; D is perhaps TRBD2 (5 bases). From germline, CDR1 is SGHTA and CDR2 FQGNSA. Trimming shortened V by 3 bases and J by 0 bases, and 9 bases separated the two germline ends. This CDR3 comprises 14 residues. CDR3 amino acids: CASSLDSGSYEQYF. The CDR3 nucleotides are TGTGCCAGCAGCTTGGACTCGGGCTCCTACGAGCAGTACTTC.

The rearrangement joins TRBV5-1 to TRBJ1-2; D uncertain. CDR3 length equals 17 residues. Germline V CDR1 and CDR2: SGHRS, YFSETQ. V was shortened by 5 bases and J by 0 bases, with 20 bases between the two germline ends. The CDR3 DNA sequence: TGCGCCAGCAGAAAGGGTCAGCTGGGCCTCTCTAACTATGGCTACACCTTC. It specifies CASRKGQLGLSNYGYTF.

This clonotype was observed at least ten times. The V gene is TRBV29-1, the J gene TRBJ1-1, with a weak D call TRBD1 (5 bases). V lost 4 bases and J lost 1, with 7 bases in between. This CDR3 comprises 12 residues. Looked up from germline, CDR1 is SQVTM and CDR2 is ANQGSEA. The CDR3 DNA is TGCAGCGTTGGAGGGACGAACACTGAAGCTTTCTTT. Protein sequence: CSVGGTNTEAFF.

The chain uses TRBV27 and TRBJ1-5; TRBD1 matches at 7 bases. This CDR3 is built from 14 residues. Germline CDR1 MNHEY, CDR2 SMNVEV (reference sequence). V trimming: 3 bases; J trimming: 4 bases; junction bases outside the gene matches: 3. CDR3 region: CASSFRDSNQPQHF. The CDR3 nucleotides read TGTGCCAGCAGTTTCCGGGACAGTAATCAGCCCCAGCATTTT.

This clonotype was observed many times. The J gene is TRBJ1-1, the V gene TRBV20-1; 7 bases match TRBD1. V was pared by 5 bases and J by 1 base, with 4 bases of the junction left unmatched. The length of the CDR3 is 13 residues. The germline gives CDR1 DFQATT, CDR2 SNEGSKA (reference sequence). For the CDR3, the DNA is TGCAGTGCTTACTGGGACAGGAACACTGAAGCTTTCTTT. Its translation is CSAYWDRNTEAFF.

This clonotype appeared a few times. CDR3 protein: CASSPRTGGPTLFF. The CDR3, as DNA: TGTGCCAGCAGCCCCCGGACCGGGGGGCCGACGCTGTTTTTT. V usage is TRBV5-5 and J usage is TRBJ1-4; D possibly corresponds to TRBD1 (6 bases). Germline loops: CDR1 SGHKS, CDR2 YYEKEE (reference sequence). The V gene lost 4 bases and the J gene lost 14 bases, with 21 bases spanning the gap. CDR3 length equals 14 residues.

This clonotype came up many times. The gene calls are TRBV6-5 and TRBJ2-1; TRBD1 aligns across 10 bases. CDR1 is MNHEY and CDR2 is SVGAGI in the germline V gene. The CDR3 is 16 amino acids. V shed 7 bases, J shed 0 bases, and the junction held 6 bases outside the gene matches. CDR3 amino acids: CASTYRTGGSYNEQFF. The CDR3 nucleotides are TGTGCCAGCACCTATAGGACAGGGGGCTCCTACAATGAGCAGTTCTTC.